This is a list of T cell receptor beta chains from one sample in a study of beta chain features in type 1 diabetes. Using immunoSEQ multiplex PCR, the repertoire was profiled, and TCRdb retains in-frame clones only, with some absent. The table lists approximately 57,000 clones, around 56% of them singletons. What was sequenced was Tregs from blood. The receptors come from a woman in her thirties or forties with type 1 diabetes. The CDR3 runs from the conserved cysteine through the conserved F or W. The D gene is left open where the match is weak. Where a row states a size, it is once, few, many or the class of an expanded clone; other rows omit it.

j_gene,d_gene,abundance,v_gene,CDR3aa,CDR3nt
TRBJ1-2,TRBD1,NA,TRBV5-1,CASSFGQGNYGYTF,TGCGCCAGCAGCTTCGGACAGGGCAACTATGGCTACACCTTC
TRBJ2-3,NA,once,TRBV12-5,CASGLSHLGTDTQYF,TGTGCTAGTGGTTTGTCCCATCTAGGCACAGATACGCAGTATTTT
TRBJ2-1,TRBD1,few,TRBV5-4,CASSLGGTGGNEQFF,TGTGCCAGCAGCTTAGGAGGGACAGGGGGCAATGAGCAGTTCTTC
TRBJ2-7,TRBD1,few,TRBV7-2,CASSFPPGTVDEQYF,TGTGCCAGCAGCTTCCCGCCCGGGACAGTCGACGAGCAGTACTTC
TRBJ1-2,NA,NA,TRBV28,CASSLRGRGYTF,TGTGCCAGCAGTTTAAGGGGTCGTGGCTACACCTTC
TRBJ1-5,NA,NA,TRBV7-2,CASSLEGGNQPQHF,TGTGCCAGCAGCTTGGAAGGGGGCAATCAGCCCCAGCATTTT
TRBJ2-3,NA,NA,TRBV29-1,CSVEPASEYTDTQYF,TGCAGCGTTGAACCGGCTAGCGAGTACACAGATACGCAGTATTTT
TRBJ1-4,NA,NA,TRBV27,CASSLHRVVGATNEKLFF,TGTGCCAGCAGTTTACACAGGGTGGTAGGGGCAACTAATGAAAAACTGTTTTTT
TRBJ1-2,TRBD1,NA,TRBV5-1,CASSIIQTGGDGYTF,TGCGCCAGCAGCATAATACAGACAGGGGGCGATGGCTACACCTTC
TRBJ2-7,TRBD2,few,TRBV7-3,CASSGRGDPVYF,TGTGCCAGCAGCGGGCGGGGGGACCCCGTATACTTC
TRBJ1-2,NA,NA,TRBV27,CASSLSFGSLDYGYTF,TGTGCCAGCAGTTTATCTTTTGGGAGTCTAGACTATGGCTACACCTTC
TRBJ2-1,NA,NA,TRBV9,CASSVEGGSYNEQFF,TGTGCCAGCAGCGTAGAAGGCGGGTCCTACAATGAGCAGTTCTTC
TRBJ1-1,TRBD1,few,TRBV10-3,CAIGGQGQDTEAFF,TGTGCCATCGGGGGACAGGGGCAGGACACTGAAGCTTTCTTT
TRBJ2-4,NA,few,TRBV28,CASSLYRVTKNIQYF,TGTGCCAGCAGTTTATACAGGGTTACCAAAAACATTCAGTACTTC
TRBJ1-4,NA,NA,TRBV18,CASSLTDGSRENLFF,TGTGCCAGCTCGCTAACCGACGGTTCCCGGGAAAACCTGTTTTTT
TRBJ2-1,NA,NA,TRBV5-1,CASSFLGSNEQFF,TGCGCCAGCAGCTTCTTGGGCAGCAATGAGCAGTTCTTC
TRBJ1-1,NA,NA,TRBV7-2,CASSPLPGGVTEAFF,TGTGCCAGCAGTCCCTTACCGGGGGGCGTCACTGAAGCTTTCTTT
TRBJ2-4,NA,NA,TRBV5-1,CASSLAGDIQYF,TGCGCCAGCAGCTTGGCCGGGGACATTCAGTACTTC
TRBJ1-3,NA,NA,TRBV7-2,CASSLVPSSGNTIYF,TGTGCCAGCAGCTTAGTTCCCAGCTCTGGAAACACCATATATTTT
TRBJ2-7,NA,NA,TRBV6-6,CASSSTYEQYF,TGTGCCAGCAGTTCGACTTACGAGCAGTACTTC
TRBJ2-1,NA,NA,TRBV20-1,CSARGDWGQFF,TGCAGTGCTAGAGGGGACTGGGGGCAGTTCTTC
TRBJ2-3,TRBD2,NA,TRBV29-1,CSVRGRATDTQYF,TGCAGCGTACGCGGGAGGGCCACAGATACGCAGTATTTT
TRBJ2-3,NA,once,TRBV7-9,CASSSGSTDTQYF,TGTGCCAGCAGCTCAGGTAGCACAGATACGCAGTATTTT
TRBJ2-5,NA,NA,TRBV7-2,CASSLTGRGGETQYF,TGTGCCAGCAGCCTGACGGGGAGAGGCGGTGAGACCCAGTACTTC
TRBJ2-1,TRBD2,NA,TRBV4-2,CASSQLAGVTINEQFF,TGTGCCAGCAGCCAACTAGCGGGAGTCACAATCAATGAGCAGTTCTTC
TRBJ2-2,TRBD2,NA,TRBV18,CASSPILAGEGGELFF,TGTGCCAGCTCACCAATCTTAGCGGGAGAAGGCGGGGAGCTGTTTTTT
TRBJ2-2,NA,NA,TRBV9,CASSVYGSAGELFF,TGTGCCAGCAGCGTATACGGGTCCGCCGGGGAGCTGTTTTTT
TRBJ1-2,NA,NA,TRBV13,CASSLVGGANYGYTF,TGTGCCAGCAGCTTAGTAGGGGGAGCGAACTATGGCTACACCTTC
TRBJ2-1,NA,few,TRBV20-1,CSAPGPNEQFF,TGCAGTGCTCCAGGGCCCAATGAGCAGTTCTTC
TRBJ2-7,TRBD1,few,TRBV19,CASSTTGKGEQYF,TGTGCCAGTAGTACGACAGGGAAAGGGGAGCAGTACTTC